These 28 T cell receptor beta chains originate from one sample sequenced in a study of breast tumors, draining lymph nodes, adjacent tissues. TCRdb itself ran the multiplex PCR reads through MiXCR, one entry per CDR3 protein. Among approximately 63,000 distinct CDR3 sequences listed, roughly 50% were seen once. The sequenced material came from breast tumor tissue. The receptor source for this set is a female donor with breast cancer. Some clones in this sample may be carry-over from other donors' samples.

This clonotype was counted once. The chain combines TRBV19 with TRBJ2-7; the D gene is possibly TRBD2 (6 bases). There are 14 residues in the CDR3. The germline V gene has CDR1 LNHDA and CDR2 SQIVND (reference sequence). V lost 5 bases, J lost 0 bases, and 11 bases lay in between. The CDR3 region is CASSYGGPSYEQYF. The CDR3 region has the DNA TGTGCCAGTAGTTACGGGGGTCCCTCCTACGAGCAGTACTTC.

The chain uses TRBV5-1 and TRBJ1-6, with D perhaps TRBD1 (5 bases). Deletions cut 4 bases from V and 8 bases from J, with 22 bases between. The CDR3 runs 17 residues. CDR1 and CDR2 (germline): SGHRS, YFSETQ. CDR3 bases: TGCGCCAGCAGCGGTATTCGGGGGACGGCGCTTGATTCACCCCTCCACTTT. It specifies CASSGIRGTALDSPLHF. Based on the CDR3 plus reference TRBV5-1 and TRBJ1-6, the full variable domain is KAGVTQTPRYLIKTRGQQVTLSCSPISGHRSVSWYQQTPGQGLQFLFEYFSETQRNKGNFPGRFSGRQFSNSRSEMNVSTLELGDSALYLCASSGIRGTALDSPLHFGNGTRLTVT.

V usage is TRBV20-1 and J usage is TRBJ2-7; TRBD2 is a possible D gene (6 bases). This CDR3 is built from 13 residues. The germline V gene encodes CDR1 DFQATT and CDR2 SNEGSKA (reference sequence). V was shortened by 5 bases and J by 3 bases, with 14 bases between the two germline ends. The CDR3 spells CSAWGGGNYEQYF. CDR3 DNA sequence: TGCAGTGCTTGGGGTGGGGGGAACTACGAGCAGTACTTC.

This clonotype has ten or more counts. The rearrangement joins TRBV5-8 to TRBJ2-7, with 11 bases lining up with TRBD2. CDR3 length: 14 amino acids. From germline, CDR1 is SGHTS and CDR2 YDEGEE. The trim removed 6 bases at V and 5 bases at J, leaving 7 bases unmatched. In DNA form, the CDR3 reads TGTGCCAGCACCAATCTAGCGGGAGGTAACGAGCAGTACTTC. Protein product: CASTNLAGGNEQYF.

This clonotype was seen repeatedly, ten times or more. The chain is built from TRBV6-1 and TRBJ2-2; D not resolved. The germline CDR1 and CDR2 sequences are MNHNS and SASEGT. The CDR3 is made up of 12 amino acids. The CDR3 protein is CAIMVNTGELFF. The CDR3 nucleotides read TGTGCAATAATGGTAAACACCGGGGAGCTGTTTTTT.

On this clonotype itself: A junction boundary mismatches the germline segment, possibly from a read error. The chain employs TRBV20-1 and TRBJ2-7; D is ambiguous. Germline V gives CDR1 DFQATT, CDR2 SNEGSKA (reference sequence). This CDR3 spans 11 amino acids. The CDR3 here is CSARGPYEQSF. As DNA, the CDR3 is TGCAGTGCTAGAGGCCCATACGAGCAGTCCTTC.

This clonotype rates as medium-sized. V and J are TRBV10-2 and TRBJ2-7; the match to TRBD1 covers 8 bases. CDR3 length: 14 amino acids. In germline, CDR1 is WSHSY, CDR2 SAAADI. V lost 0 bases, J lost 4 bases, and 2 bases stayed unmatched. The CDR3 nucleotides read TGCGCCAGCAGTGAGTCCGGACAGGGATACGAGCAGTACTTC. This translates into CASSESGQGYEQYF.

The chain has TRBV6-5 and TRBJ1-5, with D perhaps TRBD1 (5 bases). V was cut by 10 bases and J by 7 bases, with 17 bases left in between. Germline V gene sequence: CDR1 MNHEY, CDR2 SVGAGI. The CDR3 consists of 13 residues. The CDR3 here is CAISRDGGQPQHF. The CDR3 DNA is TGTGCCATCTCCCGGGACGGCGGCCAGCCCCAGCATTTT.

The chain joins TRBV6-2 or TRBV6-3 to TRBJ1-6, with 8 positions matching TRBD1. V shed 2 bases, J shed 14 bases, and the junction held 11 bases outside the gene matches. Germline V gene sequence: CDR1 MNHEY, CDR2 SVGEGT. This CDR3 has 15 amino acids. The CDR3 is CASSYKGQGASALHF. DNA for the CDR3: TGTGCCAGCAGTTACAAGGGGCAGGGGGCATCAGCCCTCCACTTT.

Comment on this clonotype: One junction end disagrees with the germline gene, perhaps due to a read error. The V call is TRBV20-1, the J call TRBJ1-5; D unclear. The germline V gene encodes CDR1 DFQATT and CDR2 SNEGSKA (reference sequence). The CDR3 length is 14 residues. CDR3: CSAREDIHNPPQHF. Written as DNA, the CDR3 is TGCAGTGCTAGAGAAGACATACACAATCCGCCCCAGCATTTT.

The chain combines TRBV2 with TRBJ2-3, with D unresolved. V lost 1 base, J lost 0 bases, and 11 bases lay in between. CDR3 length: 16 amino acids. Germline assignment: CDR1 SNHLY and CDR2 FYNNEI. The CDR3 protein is CASSEGQAVSTDTQYF. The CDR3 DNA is TGTGCCAGCAGTGAAGGGCAGGCGGTCAGCACAGATACGCAGTATTTT.

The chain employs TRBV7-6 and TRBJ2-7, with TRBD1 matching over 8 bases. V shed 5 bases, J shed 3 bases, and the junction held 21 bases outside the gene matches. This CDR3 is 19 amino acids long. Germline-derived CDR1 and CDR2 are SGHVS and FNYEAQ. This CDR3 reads CASSPRGTCARTGIYEQYF. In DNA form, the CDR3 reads TGTGCCAGCAGCCCACGCGGGACCTGCGCCCGGACAGGGATCTACGAGCAGTACTTC. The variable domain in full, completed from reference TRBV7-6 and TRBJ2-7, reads GAGVSQSPRYKVTKRGQDVALRCDPISGHVSLYWYRQALGQGPEFLTYFNYEAQQDKSGLPNDRFSAERPEGSISTLTIQRTEQRDSAMYRCASSPRGTCARTGIYEQYFGPGTRLTVT.

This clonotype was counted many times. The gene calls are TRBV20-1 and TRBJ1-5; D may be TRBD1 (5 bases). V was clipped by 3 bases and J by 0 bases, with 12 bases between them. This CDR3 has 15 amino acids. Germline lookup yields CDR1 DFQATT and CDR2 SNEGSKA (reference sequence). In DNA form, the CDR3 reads TGCAGTGCTAGCGGGGCAGACCTTAGCAATCAGCCCCAGCATTTT. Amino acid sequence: CSASGADLSNQPQHF.

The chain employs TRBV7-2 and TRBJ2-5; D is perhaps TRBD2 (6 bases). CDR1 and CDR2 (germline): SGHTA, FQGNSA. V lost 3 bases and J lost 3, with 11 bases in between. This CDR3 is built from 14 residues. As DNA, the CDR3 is TGTGCCAGCAGCTTTGGAGGGGTCAAAGAGACCCAGTACTTC. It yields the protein CASSFGGVKETQYF.

The CDR3 reads CASSPGQGGADTQYF. The CDR3 DNA reads as TGTGCCAGCAGCCCGGGACAGGGAGGGGCTGATACGCAGTATTTT. The chain recombines TRBV5-4 with TRBJ2-3; 9 bases match TRBD1. The germline gives CDR1 SGHNT, CDR2 YYREEE (reference sequence). The J segment lost 6 bases and the V segment lost 4 bases, leaving 9 bases of the junction unmatched. This CDR3 has 15 residues.

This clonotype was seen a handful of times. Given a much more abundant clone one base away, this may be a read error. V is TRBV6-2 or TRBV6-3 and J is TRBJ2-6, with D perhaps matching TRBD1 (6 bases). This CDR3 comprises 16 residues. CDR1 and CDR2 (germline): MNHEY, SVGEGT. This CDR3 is CAGSPTGSSGANVLTF. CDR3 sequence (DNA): TGTGCCGGCAGCCCGACAGGTAGCTCTGGGGCCAACGTCCTGACTTTC.

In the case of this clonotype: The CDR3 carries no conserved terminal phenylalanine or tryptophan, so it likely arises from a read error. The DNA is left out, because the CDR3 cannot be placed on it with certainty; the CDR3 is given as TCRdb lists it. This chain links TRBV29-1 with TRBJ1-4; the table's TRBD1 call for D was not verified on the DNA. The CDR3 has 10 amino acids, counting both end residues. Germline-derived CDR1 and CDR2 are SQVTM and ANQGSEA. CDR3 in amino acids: CSVEDWAGHY.

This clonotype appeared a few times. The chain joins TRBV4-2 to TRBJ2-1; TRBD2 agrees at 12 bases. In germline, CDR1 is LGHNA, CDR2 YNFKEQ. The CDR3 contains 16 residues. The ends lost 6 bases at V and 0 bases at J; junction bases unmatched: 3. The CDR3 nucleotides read TGTGCCAGCAGACCACTAGCGGGGGGCTCCTACAATGAGCAGTTCTTC. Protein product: CASRPLAGGSYNEQFF.

CDR3 protein: CSVEEYLAEAHRTGEQFF. The DNA for the CDR3 is TGCAGCGTTGAGGAGTATCTAGCGGAGGCACACAGGACAGGTGAGCAGTTCTTC. This chain links TRBV29-1 with TRBJ2-1; D may match TRBD1 or TRBD2 (7 bases each). Germline V lookup: CDR1 SQVTM, CDR2 ANQGSEA. The CDR3 has 18 residues. V shed 3 bases and J shed 9 bases, with 30 bases lying between them.

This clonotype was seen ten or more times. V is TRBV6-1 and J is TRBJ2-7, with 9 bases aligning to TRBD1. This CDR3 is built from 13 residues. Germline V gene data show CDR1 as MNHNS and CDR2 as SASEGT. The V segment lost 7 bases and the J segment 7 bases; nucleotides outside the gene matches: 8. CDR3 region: CASKRTGVGEQYF. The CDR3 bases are TGTGCCAGCAAACGGACAGGGGTGGGGGAGCAGTACTTC.

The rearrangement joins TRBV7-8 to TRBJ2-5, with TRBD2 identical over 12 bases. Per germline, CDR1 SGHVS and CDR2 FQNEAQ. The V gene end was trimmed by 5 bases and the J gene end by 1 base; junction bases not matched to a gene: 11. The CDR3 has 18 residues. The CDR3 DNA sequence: TGTGCCAGCAGCCGGCGGGCTAGCGGGGGGGACCCCCAAGAGACCCAGTACTTC. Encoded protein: CASSRRASGGDPQETQYF. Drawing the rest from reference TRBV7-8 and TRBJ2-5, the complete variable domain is GAGVSQSPRYKVAKRGQDVALRCDPISGHVSLFWYQQALGQGPEFLTYFQNEAQLDKSGLPSDRFFAERPEGSVSTLKIQRTQQEDSAVYLCASSRRASGGDPQETQYFGPGTRLLVL.

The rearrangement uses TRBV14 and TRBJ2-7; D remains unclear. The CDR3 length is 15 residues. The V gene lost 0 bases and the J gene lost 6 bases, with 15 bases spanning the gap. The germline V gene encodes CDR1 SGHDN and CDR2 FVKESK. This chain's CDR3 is CASSQDRSDGREQYF. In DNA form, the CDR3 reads TGTGCCAGCAGCCAAGATCGGTCAGATGGTCGCGAGCAGTACTTC. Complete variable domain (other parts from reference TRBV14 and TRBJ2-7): EAGVTQFPSHSVIEKGQTVTLRCDPISGHDNLYWYRRVMGKEIKFLLHFVKESKQDESGMPNNRFLAERTGGTYSTLKVQPAELEDSGVYFCASSQDRSDGREQYFGPGTRLTVT.

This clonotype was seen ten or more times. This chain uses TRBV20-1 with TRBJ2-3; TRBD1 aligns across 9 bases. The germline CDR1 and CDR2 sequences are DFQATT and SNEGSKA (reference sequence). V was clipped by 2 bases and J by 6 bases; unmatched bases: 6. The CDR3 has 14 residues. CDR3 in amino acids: CSARSGQGWDTQYF. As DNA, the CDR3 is TGCAGTGCTAGATCGGGACAGGGATGGGATACGCAGTATTTT.

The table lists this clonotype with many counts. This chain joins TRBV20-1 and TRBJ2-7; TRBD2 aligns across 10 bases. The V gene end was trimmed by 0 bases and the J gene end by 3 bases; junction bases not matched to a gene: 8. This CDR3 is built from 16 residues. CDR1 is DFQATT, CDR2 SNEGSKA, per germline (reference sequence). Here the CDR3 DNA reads TGCAGTGCTAGAGAGAACCGGGCTAGCGGGAGCTACGAGCAGTACTTC. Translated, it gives CSARENRASGSYEQYF.

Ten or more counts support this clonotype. The CDR3 is CASLTSGGDNEQFF. As DNA, the CDR3 is TGTGCCAGCCTTACTAGCGGGGGGGACAATGAGCAGTTCTTC. This sequence joins TRBV6-6 and TRBJ2-1; the match to TRBD2 covers 13 bases. CDR1 is MNHNY, CDR2 SVGAGI, per germline (reference sequence). V gave up 8 bases and J gave up 5 bases; unmatched junction bases: 3. The CDR3 runs 14 residues.

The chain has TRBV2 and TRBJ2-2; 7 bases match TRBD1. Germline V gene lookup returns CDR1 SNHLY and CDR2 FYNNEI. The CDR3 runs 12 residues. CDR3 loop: CATRQGTGELFF. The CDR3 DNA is TGTGCTACTCGACAGGGAACCGGGGAGCTGTTTTTT.

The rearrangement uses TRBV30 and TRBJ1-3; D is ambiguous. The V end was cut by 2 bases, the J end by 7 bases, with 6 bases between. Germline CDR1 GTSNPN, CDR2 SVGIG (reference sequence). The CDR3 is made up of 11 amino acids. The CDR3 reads CAWSIGNTIYF. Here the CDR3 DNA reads TGTGCCTGGAGTATAGGGAACACCATATATTTT. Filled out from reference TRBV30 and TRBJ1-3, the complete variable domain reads SQTIHQWPATLVQPVGSPLSLECTVEGTSNPNLYWYRQAAGRGLQLLFYSVGIGQISSEVPQNLSASRPQDRQFILSSKKLLLSDSGFYLCAWSIGNTIYFGEGSWLTVV.

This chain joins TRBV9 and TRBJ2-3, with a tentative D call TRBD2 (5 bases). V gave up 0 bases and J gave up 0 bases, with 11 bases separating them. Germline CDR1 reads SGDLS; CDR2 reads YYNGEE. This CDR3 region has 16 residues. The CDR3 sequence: CASSVGSRASTDTQYF. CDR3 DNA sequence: TGTGCCAGCAGCGTAGGATCGCGGGCTAGCACAGATACGCAGTATTTT.